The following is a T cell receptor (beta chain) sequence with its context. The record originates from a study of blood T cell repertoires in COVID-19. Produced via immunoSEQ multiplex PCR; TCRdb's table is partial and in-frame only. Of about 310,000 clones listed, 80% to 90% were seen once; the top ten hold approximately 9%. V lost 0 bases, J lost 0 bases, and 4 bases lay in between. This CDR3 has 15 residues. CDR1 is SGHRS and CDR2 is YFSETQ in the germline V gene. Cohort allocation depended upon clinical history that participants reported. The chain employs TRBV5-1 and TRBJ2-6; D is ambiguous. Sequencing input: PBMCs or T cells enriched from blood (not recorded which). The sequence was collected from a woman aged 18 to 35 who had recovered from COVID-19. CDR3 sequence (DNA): TGCGCCAGCAGCTTGGTAATCTCTGGGGCCAACGTCCTGACTTTC. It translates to CASSLVISGANVLTF.